These T cell receptor beta chains were read from a single sample in a study of blood T cell repertoires in COVID-19. Profiled with immunoSEQ multiplex PCR; TCRdb holds only in-frame clones, not every one. This repertoire shows fewer than 250,000 clones, 86% found once; its top ten account for roughly 0.78%. Specimen: peripheral blood. Receptor source: a woman between 65 and 79 years old with acute or convalescent COVID-19. Each CDR3 is given with its conserved first and last residue. Fields, in order: J gene, clone size, D gene, CDR3 length, V gene, CDR3 DNA, CDR3 protein. The D gene is left open where the match is weak. Not every row has a clone size; where given, it reads once, few, many or a size class.

j_gene: TRBJ2-2; abundance: -; d_gene: TRBD2; len: 17; v_gene: TRBV11-2; CDR3nt: TGTGCCAGCAGCTTAGATCGAAGCGGGGGGTGGACCGGGGAGCTGTTTTTT; CDR3aa: CASSLDRSGGWTGELFF
j_gene: TRBJ2-5; abundance: -; d_gene: -; len: 14; v_gene: TRBV9; CDR3nt: TGTGCCAGCAGCGCCGGGGTCATGTCGGAGACCCAGTACTTC; CDR3aa: CASSAGVMSETQYF
j_gene: TRBJ2-7; abundance: -; d_gene: TRBD1; len: 14; v_gene: TRBV7-8; CDR3nt: TGTGCCAGCAGCTTCGACAGGGTAATATACGAGCAGTACTTC; CDR3aa: CASSFDRVIYEQYF
j_gene: TRBJ1-3; abundance: -; d_gene: -; len: 14; v_gene: TRBV15; CDR3nt: TGTGCCACCAGAGGGGATTTGGGGGGGAACACCATATATTTT; CDR3aa: CATRGDLGGNTIYF
j_gene: TRBJ1-1; abundance: -; d_gene: TRBD1; len: 14; v_gene: TRBV7-2; CDR3nt: TGTGCCAGCAGCTTGGCAGGGGGGAACACTGAAGCTTTCTTT; CDR3aa: CASSLAGGNTEAFF
j_gene: TRBJ1-3; abundance: -; d_gene: TRBD1; len: 15; v_gene: TRBV6-6; CDR3nt: TGTGCCAGCAGACGCGACAGGGAAGCTGGAAACACCATATATTTT; CDR3aa: CASRRDREAGNTIYF
j_gene: TRBJ1-1; abundance: -; d_gene: -; len: 16; v_gene: TRBV5-1; CDR3nt: TGCGCCAGCAGCTTAGTTCCTATCGGACTTAACACTGAAGCTTTCTTT; CDR3aa: CASSLVPIGLNTEAFF
j_gene: TRBJ2-7; abundance: once; d_gene: TRBD2; len: 14; v_gene: TRBV29-1; CDR3nt: TGCAGCGTTGTGCGGAGTAGCGGGAGCTACGAGCAGTACTTC; CDR3aa: CSVVRSSGSYEQYF
j_gene: TRBJ2-2; abundance: -; d_gene: -; len: 17; v_gene: TRBV9; CDR3nt: TGTGCCAGCAGCGTAGGCCCAGGGGAGTCGAGGGGCGGGGAGCTGTTTTTT; CDR3aa: CASSVGPGESRGGELFF
j_gene: TRBJ1-1; abundance: -; d_gene: -; len: 14; v_gene: TRBV5-8; CDR3nt: TGTGCCAGCAGTTTATTGGACAGAAATGAACGAGCTTTCTTT; CDR3aa: CASSLLDRNERAFF
j_gene: TRBJ2-1; abundance: -; d_gene: TRBD1; len: 14; v_gene: TRBV19; CDR3nt: TGTGCCAGTAGTAGACCGGGACAGTGGGATGAGCAGTTCTTC; CDR3aa: CASSRPGQWDEQFF
j_gene: TRBJ2-1; abundance: -; d_gene: -; len: 15; v_gene: TRBV6-2/TRBV6-3; CDR3nt: TGTGCCAGCAGTTCCAACCTTCGGGGGAACAATGAGCAGTTCTTC; CDR3aa: CASSSNLRGNNEQFF
j_gene: TRBJ2-1; abundance: -; d_gene: TRBD1; len: 13; v_gene: TRBV3-1/TRBV3-2; CDR3nt: TGTGCCAGCAGCCCCCGGGACAGGGGTGAGCAGTTCTTC; CDR3aa: CASSPRDRGEQFF
j_gene: TRBJ2-3; abundance: -; d_gene: TRBD1; len: 16; v_gene: TRBV5-1; CDR3nt: TGCGCCAGCAGCTTGGAAGGGGGCCTAAGCACAGATACGCAGTATTTT; CDR3aa: CASSLEGGLSTDTQYF
j_gene: TRBJ2-7; abundance: once; d_gene: -; len: 14; v_gene: TRBV5-1; CDR3nt: TGCGCCAGCAGCTTGGTCCAGGCCTCCTACGAGCAGTACTTC; CDR3aa: CASSLVQASYEQYF
j_gene: TRBJ1-4; abundance: -; d_gene: TRBD1; len: 15; v_gene: TRBV9; CDR3nt: TGTGCCAGCAGCGCAAGGGACAGGGTTATTGAAAAACTGTTTTTT; CDR3aa: CASSARDRVIEKLFF
j_gene: TRBJ1-6; abundance: once; d_gene: -; len: 14; v_gene: TRBV2; CDR3nt: TGTGCCAGCAGTGGTGAGGCGAATAATTCACCCCTCCACTTT; CDR3aa: CASSGEANNSPLHF
j_gene: TRBJ2-2; abundance: -; d_gene: -; len: 15; v_gene: TRBV15; CDR3nt: TGTGCCACCAGCAGTCCCGGCGGGGCCACCGGGGAGCTGTTTTTT; CDR3aa: CATSSPGGATGELFF
j_gene: TRBJ2-1; abundance: once; d_gene: TRBD2; len: 14; v_gene: TRBV29-1; CDR3nt: TGCAGCGTCGAGACTAGCGGGAGCGAGAGGGGGCAGTTCTTC; CDR3aa: CSVETSGSERGQFF
j_gene: TRBJ1-5; abundance: -; d_gene: TRBD1; len: 16; v_gene: TRBV19; CDR3nt: TGTGCCAGTAGTATAGTTTGGGACAGGGGGGACCAGCCCCAGCATTTT; CDR3aa: CASSIVWDRGDQPQHF
j_gene: TRBJ2-3; abundance: -; d_gene: -; len: 17; v_gene: TRBV19; CDR3nt: TGTGCCAGTAGTCCCCCTACGGGGGGCGTAAGCACAGATACGCAGTATTTT; CDR3aa: CASSPPTGGVSTDTQYF
j_gene: TRBJ2-6; abundance: -; d_gene: TRBD1; len: 17; v_gene: TRBV14; CDR3nt: TGTGCCAGCAGCCTAAATCGACAGGGGTCTGGGGCCAACGTCCTGACTTTC; CDR3aa: CASSLNRQGSGANVLTF
j_gene: TRBJ2-1; abundance: -; d_gene: -; len: 11; v_gene: TRBV7-6; CDR3nt: TGTGCCAGCAGCTCACAGGGATATCCGTTCTTC; CDR3aa: CASSSQGYPFF
j_gene: TRBJ1-2; abundance: -; d_gene: -; len: 14; v_gene: TRBV5-4; CDR3nt: TGTGCCAGCAGCGCTACGACATCTAACTATGGCTACACCTTC; CDR3aa: CASSATTSNYGYTF
j_gene: TRBJ1-5; abundance: -; d_gene: TRBD1; len: 14; v_gene: TRBV28; CDR3nt: TGTGCCAGCAGTCCTGGGACAGGGGCCGCAGCCCAGCATTTT; CDR3aa: CASSPGTGAAAQHF
j_gene: TRBJ1-5; abundance: -; d_gene: TRBD1; len: 15; v_gene: TRBV19; CDR3nt: TGTGCCAGTAGTAACTGGGACAGGGGGCCAGGGCCCCAGCATTTT; CDR3aa: CASSNWDRGPGPQHF
j_gene: TRBJ2-7; abundance: -; d_gene: -; len: 11; v_gene: TRBV6-5; CDR3nt: TGTGCCAGCTGGGGCTGGGTCGAGCAGTACTTC; CDR3aa: CASWGWVEQYF
j_gene: TRBJ1-1; abundance: -; d_gene: -; len: 12; v_gene: TRBV29-1; CDR3nt: TGCAGCGACGAAAACCGGGCCACCCCGGGGTTTTTT; CDR3aa: CSDENRATPGFF
j_gene: TRBJ1-2; abundance: -; d_gene: -; len: 14; v_gene: TRBV6-5; CDR3nt: TGTGCCAGCAGTTATGGAAGGACTGACTATGGCTACACCTTC; CDR3aa: CASSYGRTDYGYTF
j_gene: TRBJ2-7; abundance: -; d_gene: -; len: 11; v_gene: TRBV2; CDR3nt: TGTGCCAGCGCGGCCCTCTACGAGCAGTACTTC; CDR3aa: CASAALYEQYF
j_gene: TRBJ1-6; abundance: few; d_gene: TRBD1; len: 14; v_gene: TRBV7-3; CDR3nt: TGTGCCAGCAGCTCCGGGACAGATAATTCACCCCTCCACTTT; CDR3aa: CASSSGTDNSPLHF
j_gene: TRBJ1-1; abundance: -; d_gene: -; len: 15; v_gene: TRBV6-5; CDR3nt: TGTGCCAGCAGTTACACGGGGGTTCGGAAAACTGAAGCTTTCTTT; CDR3aa: CASSYTGVRKTEAFF
j_gene: TRBJ1-6; abundance: -; d_gene: TRBD1; len: 15; v_gene: TRBV11-3; CDR3nt: TGTGCCAGCAGTGCAGGGACAGGGGCAAACTCACCCCTCCACTTT; CDR3aa: CASSAGTGANSPLHF
j_gene: TRBJ2-2; abundance: -; d_gene: TRBD2; len: 15; v_gene: TRBV10-3; CDR3nt: TGTGCCATCAGTGATTCCGGGAGGGTCCCCGGGGAGCTGTTTTTT; CDR3aa: CAISDSGRVPGELFF
j_gene: TRBJ2-7; abundance: -; d_gene: TRBD1; len: 13; v_gene: TRBV12-3/TRBV12-4; CDR3nt: TGTGCCAGCAGTCCCGGACAGGGGGCCGAGCAGTACTTC; CDR3aa: CASSPGQGAEQYF
j_gene: TRBJ2-7; abundance: -; d_gene: TRBD2; len: 15; v_gene: TRBV27; CDR3nt: TGTGCCAGCAGTCTGACTAGCGGGCCGTCCTACGAGCAGTACTTC; CDR3aa: CASSLTSGPSYEQYF
j_gene: TRBJ1-5; abundance: -; d_gene: -; len: 13; v_gene: TRBV12-3/TRBV12-4; CDR3nt: TGTGCCAGCAGTCGAGGGTTGGGCCAGCCCCAGCATTTT; CDR3aa: CASSRGLGQPQHF
j_gene: TRBJ1-6; abundance: few; d_gene: -; len: 15; v_gene: TRBV5-1; CDR3nt: TGCGCCAGCAGCTTCGAGGGCCCCTATAATTCACCCCTCCACTTT; CDR3aa: CASSFEGPYNSPLHF
j_gene: TRBJ1-3; abundance: -; d_gene: TRBD1; len: 19; v_gene: TRBV28; CDR3nt: TGTGCCAGCAGTAGTCTCCCGGGACAGGGTACATTCTCTGGAAACACCATATATTTT; CDR3aa: CASSSLPGQGTFSGNTIYF
j_gene: TRBJ1-5; abundance: -; d_gene: -; len: 14; v_gene: TRBV6-5; CDR3nt: TGTGCCAGCAGTTACTCGACCCAGGGTCAGCCCCAGCATTTT; CDR3aa: CASSYSTQGQPQHF
j_gene: TRBJ2-5; abundance: -; d_gene: -; len: 13; v_gene: TRBV7-9; CDR3nt: TGTGCCAGCAGCTTACGCGGAGGCGAGACCCAGTACTTC; CDR3aa: CASSLRGGETQYF
j_gene: TRBJ2-3; abundance: -; d_gene: TRBD2; len: 12; v_gene: TRBV6-5; CDR3nt: TGTGCCAGCAGTCCCTCGGGACTAGTTGAGTATTTT; CDR3aa: CASSPSGLVEYF
j_gene: TRBJ2-4; abundance: few; d_gene: -; len: 15; v_gene: TRBV9; CDR3nt: TGTGCCAGCAGCGTCTCGGACACTCCCAAAAACATTCAGTACTTC; CDR3aa: CASSVSDTPKNIQYF
j_gene: TRBJ2-5; abundance: -; d_gene: -; len: 16; v_gene: TRBV11-3; CDR3nt: TGTGCCAGCAGCTTAGGCCAGACTACCCACCAAGAGACCCAGTACTTC; CDR3aa: CASSLGQTTHQETQYF
j_gene: TRBJ1-2; abundance: -; d_gene: -; len: 16; v_gene: TRBV7-6; CDR3nt: TGTGCCAGCAGCTTAAGCATGACGGACAGACGCTATGGCTACACCTTC; CDR3aa: CASSLSMTDRRYGYTF
j_gene: TRBJ2-4; abundance: -; d_gene: -; len: 19; v_gene: TRBV4-2; CDR3nt: TGTGCCAGCAGCCCCGGGACAGGGACAGCGGGAGGGCCGCGAAACATTCAGTACTTC; CDR3aa: CASSPGTGTAGGPRNIQYF
j_gene: TRBJ2-2; abundance: -; d_gene: TRBD2; len: 16; v_gene: TRBV7-6; CDR3nt: TGTGCCAGCAGCTTAGGGGTTAGCGGGCGTACCGGGGAGCTGTTTTTT; CDR3aa: CASSLGVSGRTGELFF
j_gene: TRBJ2-3; abundance: once; d_gene: -; len: 15; v_gene: TRBV10-3; CDR3nt: TGTGCCATCGGCCGCAACGGGGTTAGCACAGATACGCAGTATTTT; CDR3aa: CAIGRNGVSTDTQYF
j_gene: TRBJ1-2; abundance: -; d_gene: -; len: 14; v_gene: TRBV3-1/TRBV3-2; CDR3nt: TGTGCCAGCAGCCGACGCGGAGCTAACTATGGCTACACCTTC; CDR3aa: CASSRRGANYGYTF
j_gene: TRBJ2-3; abundance: once; d_gene: TRBD2; len: 18; v_gene: TRBV3-1/TRBV3-2; CDR3nt: TGTGCCAGCAGCCAAGATGCAGTGCGCGGGGGTGTCACAGATACGCAGTATTTT; CDR3aa: CASSQDAVRGGVTDTQYF
j_gene: TRBJ2-7; abundance: -; d_gene: TRBD2; len: 15; v_gene: TRBV29-1; CDR3nt: TGCAGCGTTGTAGGGATTAGCGGGGGTACCTACGAGCAGTACTTC; CDR3aa: CSVVGISGGTYEQYF
j_gene: TRBJ1-5; abundance: -; d_gene: -; len: 15; v_gene: TRBV15; CDR3nt: TGTGCCACCAGCAGAGATGAAGGGGTGTATCAGCCCCAGCATTTT; CDR3aa: CATSRDEGVYQPQHF
j_gene: TRBJ2-7; abundance: -; d_gene: -; len: 12; v_gene: TRBV19; CDR3nt: TGTGCCAGTAGTTTCCGGGACTACGAGCAGTACTTC; CDR3aa: CASSFRDYEQYF
j_gene: TRBJ2-3; abundance: -; d_gene: TRBD2; len: 19; v_gene: TRBV7-6; CDR3nt: TGTGCCAGCAGCTTAGGCGCGGCGGCGCGGGGGGGCAGCACAGATACGCAGTATTTT; CDR3aa: CASSLGAAARGGSTDTQYF